This T cell receptor beta chain derives from a study of control samples from healthy donors and cancer patients. V lost 4 bases and J 6 bases, leaving 21 bases between the germline ends. Per the germline V gene, CDR1 is KGHDR and CDR2 is SFDVKD. This CDR3 has 17 amino acids. Only in-frame clones appear in the TCRdb table, and some are missing; sequencing was by immunoSEQ multiplex PCR. The repertoire includes approximately 150,000 clones, roughly nine tenths of them detected once, and roughly 0.7% sits in the top ten. This receptor was taken from a young woman in good health. The chain is built from TRBV24-1 and TRBJ2-1; D possibly corresponds to TRBD2 (7 bases). The sample comprised blood. This chain's CDR3 is CATSDTILGGRANEQFF. Here the CDR3 DNA reads TGTGCCACCAGTGACACAATACTAGGGGGGAGGGCCAATGAGCAGTTCTTC.